Listed below are T cell receptor beta chains from one sample, sequenced in a study of cytomegalovirus exposure and HLA in healthy donors. Some clones are missing from TCRdb's copy, which holds only in-frame ones; the method was immunoSEQ multiplex PCR. The repertoire includes approximately 110,000 clones, roughly 94% of them detected once, and roughly 1.2% sits in the top ten. Source material: PBMCs. The source is a woman under 30 in good health and CMV-seronegative. Each CDR3 is given with its conserved first and last residue. The D gene is left open where the match is weak. A row's size may be missing; if present it is once, few, many or a size class.

d_call: TRBD2; clone_size: -; v_call: TRBV5-1; j_call: TRBJ2-1; cdr3_aa: CASSASGRAEQFF; cdr3_nt: TGCGCCAGCAGCGCGAGCGGGAGGGCTGAGCAGTTCTTC
d_call: TRBD2; clone_size: -; v_call: TRBV4-2; j_call: TRBJ2-3; cdr3_aa: CASSQDRVAGGSTDTQYF; cdr3_nt: TGTGCCAGCAGCCAAGACAGGGTAGCGGGGGGGTCCACAGATACGCAGTATTTT
d_call: -; clone_size: -; v_call: TRBV7-9; j_call: TRBJ1-4; cdr3_aa: CASSPLHHPGANEKLFF; cdr3_nt: TGTGCCAGCAGCCCACTTCATCATCCGGGGGCTAATGAAAAACTGTTTTTT
d_call: TRBD1; clone_size: -; v_call: TRBV9; j_call: TRBJ2-1; cdr3_aa: CASSPTGQAYNEQFF; cdr3_nt: TGTGCCAGCAGCCCCACGGGACAGGCCTACAATGAGCAGTTCTTC
d_call: TRBD1; clone_size: -; v_call: TRBV7-2; j_call: TRBJ2-7; cdr3_aa: CASSFSGQGRQYF; cdr3_nt: TGTGCCAGCAGCTTTTCGGGACAGGGTCGGCAGTACTTC
d_call: -; clone_size: -; v_call: TRBV6-5; j_call: TRBJ1-1; cdr3_aa: CASRRGTNTEAFF; cdr3_nt: TGTGCCAGCAGGCGCGGGACCAACACTGAAGCTTTCTTT
d_call: -; clone_size: -; v_call: TRBV4-1; j_call: TRBJ2-5; cdr3_aa: CASSQLYQETQYF; cdr3_nt: TGCGCCAGCAGCCAGCTATACCAAGAGACCCAGTACTTC
d_call: -; clone_size: once; v_call: TRBV4-1; j_call: TRBJ1-6; cdr3_aa: CASSQVLPRQGLNSPLHF; cdr3_nt: TGCGCCAGCAGCCAAGTGTTGCCGAGGCAAGGATTGAATTCACCCCTCCACTTT
d_call: -; clone_size: -; v_call: TRBV7-9; j_call: TRBJ1-4; cdr3_aa: CASSLGGRGFEKLFF; cdr3_nt: TGTGCCAGCAGCTTAGGAGGCAGGGGTTTTGAAAAACTGTTTTTT
d_call: TRBD1; clone_size: -; v_call: TRBV6-1; j_call: TRBJ1-2; cdr3_aa: CASSESGGAGNGYTF; cdr3_nt: TGTGCCAGCAGTGAGTCAGGGGGCGCTGGGAATGGCTACACCTTC
d_call: TRBD1; clone_size: -; v_call: TRBV28; j_call: TRBJ2-7; cdr3_aa: CASSPPTGGFSYEQYF; cdr3_nt: TGTGCCAGCAGTCCCCCGACAGGGGGGTTCTCCTACGAGCAGTACTTC
d_call: TRBD1; clone_size: -; v_call: TRBV30; j_call: TRBJ2-2; cdr3_aa: CAWRDRANTGELFF; cdr3_nt: TGTGCCTGGAGGGACAGGGCGAACACCGGGGAGCTGTTTTTT
d_call: TRBD2; clone_size: -; v_call: TRBV28; j_call: TRBJ2-5; cdr3_aa: CASSLWASGRKTQYF; cdr3_nt: TGTGCCAGCAGTTTATGGGCTAGCGGGAGGAAGACCCAGTACTTC
d_call: TRBD2; clone_size: -; v_call: TRBV27; j_call: TRBJ2-2; cdr3_aa: CASRPLAGGHTGELFF; cdr3_nt: TGTGCCAGCAGGCCACTAGCGGGAGGTCACACCGGGGAGCTGTTTTTT
d_call: -; clone_size: -; v_call: TRBV5-6; j_call: TRBJ1-5; cdr3_aa: CASSLAGSNQPQHF; cdr3_nt: TGTGCCAGCAGCTTGGCGGGGAGCAATCAGCCCCAGCATTTT
d_call: TRBD1; clone_size: -; v_call: TRBV5-1; j_call: TRBJ1-4; cdr3_aa: CASSLRQGTNEKLFF; cdr3_nt: TGCGCCAGCAGCTTGAGACAGGGAACTAATGAAAAACTGTTTTTT
d_call: -; clone_size: -; v_call: TRBV5-6; j_call: TRBJ2-5; cdr3_aa: CASSPDEGTQYF; cdr3_nt: TGTGCCAGCAGCCCGGACGAGGGGACCCAGTACTTC
d_call: -; clone_size: -; v_call: TRBV2; j_call: TRBJ2-3; cdr3_aa: CASTWGVTDTQYF; cdr3_nt: TGTGCCAGCACGTGGGGCGTCACAGATACGCAGTATTTT
d_call: -; clone_size: -; v_call: TRBV21-1; j_call: TRBJ2-7; cdr3_aa: CASEGQRLSYEQYF; cdr3_nt: TGTGCCAGCGAGGGACAGCGTTTATCCTACGAGCAGTACTTC
d_call: -; clone_size: -; v_call: TRBV5-5; j_call: TRBJ2-1; cdr3_aa: CASSSTRSVSSYNEQFF; cdr3_nt: TGTGCCAGCAGCTCGACAAGATCGGTCAGCTCCTACAATGAGCAGTTCTTC
d_call: -; clone_size: few; v_call: TRBV2; j_call: TRBJ1-5; cdr3_aa: CATGVPGGNQPQHF; cdr3_nt: TGTGCCACGGGAGTCCCGGGGGGGAATCAGCCCCAGCATTTT
d_call: -; clone_size: -; v_call: TRBV6-6; j_call: TRBJ1-1; cdr3_aa: CASNNWRNTEAFF; cdr3_nt: TGTGCCAGCAATAACTGGAGGAACACTGAAGCTTTCTTT
d_call: TRBD1; clone_size: -; v_call: TRBV19; j_call: TRBJ1-2; cdr3_aa: CASRTQGHRGQNYGYTF; cdr3_nt: TGTGCCAGTAGAACACAGGGGCACAGGGGACAAAACTATGGCTACACCTTC
d_call: -; clone_size: -; v_call: TRBV7-2; j_call: TRBJ1-1; cdr3_aa: CASSLDGQGNTEAFF; cdr3_nt: TGTGCCAGCAGCTTAGATGGGCAGGGGAACACTGAAGCTTTCTTT
d_call: TRBD1; clone_size: few; v_call: TRBV2; j_call: TRBJ1-4; cdr3_aa: CASRKSRDRARDEKLFF; cdr3_nt: TGTGCCAGCAGAAAGTCCCGGGACAGGGCCAGGGATGAAAAACTGTTTTTT
d_call: -; clone_size: -; v_call: TRBV9; j_call: TRBJ2-7; cdr3_aa: CASSVAEGALQGEQYF; cdr3_nt: TGTGCCAGCAGCGTAGCTGAAGGGGCCCTACAAGGGGAGCAGTACTTC
d_call: TRBD1; clone_size: -; v_call: TRBV10-3; j_call: TRBJ1-2; cdr3_aa: CATAGGRDYGYTF; cdr3_nt: TGTGCCACCGCAGGGGGAAGGGACTATGGCTACACCTTC
d_call: -; clone_size: -; v_call: TRBV12-5; j_call: TRBJ1-4; cdr3_aa: CASGAGNGKLFF; cdr3_nt: TGTGCTAGTGGCGCAGGGAATGGAAAACTGTTTTTT
d_call: -; clone_size: -; v_call: TRBV5-1; j_call: TRBJ2-7; cdr3_aa: CASSLFSGTLYEQYF; cdr3_nt: TGCGCCAGCAGCTTGTTCTCCGGGACACTCTACGAGCAGTACTTC
d_call: TRBD2; clone_size: -; v_call: TRBV28; j_call: TRBJ2-7; cdr3_aa: CASSPGTSGSYEQYF; cdr3_nt: TGTGCCAGCAGTCCCGGGACTAGCGGGAGCTACGAGCAGTACTTC
d_call: -; clone_size: -; v_call: TRBV6-1; j_call: TRBJ2-4; cdr3_aa: CASSEPGVIQYF; cdr3_nt: TGTGCCAGCAGTGAACCTGGAGTGATTCAGTACTTC
d_call: TRBD2; clone_size: -; v_call: TRBV28; j_call: TRBJ2-7; cdr3_aa: CASSQAGGEFEQYF; cdr3_nt: TGTGCCAGCAGTCAAGCGGGGGGGGAGTTCGAGCAGTACTTC
d_call: -; clone_size: -; v_call: TRBV5-4; j_call: TRBJ1-6; cdr3_aa: CASSMEPPETGWNSPLHF; cdr3_nt: TGTGCCAGCAGCATGGAACCCCCTGAGACAGGATGGAATTCACCCCTCCACTTT
d_call: -; clone_size: -; v_call: TRBV7-9; j_call: TRBJ2-1; cdr3_aa: CASSLRTATYNEQFF; cdr3_nt: TGTGCCAGCAGCTTAAGGACAGCCACCTACAATGAGCAGTTCTTC
d_call: -; clone_size: -; v_call: TRBV27; j_call: TRBJ1-6; cdr3_aa: CASSLYGSPSGNSPLHF; cdr3_nt: TGTGCCAGCAGTTTATACGGCAGCCCTTCGGGTAATTCACCCCTCCACTTT